The rows below give T cell receptor beta chains drawn from one sample of a study of cytomegalovirus exposure and HLA in healthy donors. The method was immunoSEQ multiplex PCR; TCRdb's version includes in-frame clones alone and lacks a portion of them. This sample yields 160,000 or so clones, of which around 80% are seen a single time; approximately 4.5% belongs to the top ten. The sample taken for sequencing was PBMCs. These receptors were taken from a young man in good health and CMV-seronegative. Each CDR3 is given with its conserved first and last residue. D genes are given only for firm matches. Not every row has a clone size; where given, it reads once, few, many or a size class.

length	D	V	size	J	DNA	CDR3
13	-	TRBV2	few	TRBJ2-4	TGTGCCACCCTAGCCAGAACCAAAAACATTCAGTACTTC	CATLARTKNIQYF
15	TRBD1	TRBV9	-	TRBJ2-1	TGTGCCAGCAGCGTAGAGGGGGCAGGTAGGGATGAGCAGTTCTTC	CASSVEGAGRDEQFF
14	TRBD1	TRBV6-6	-	TRBJ2-1	TGTGCCAGCAGACGGACAGGGGGGGACAATGAGCAGTTCTTC	CASRRTGGDNEQFF
13	TRBD1	TRBV6-5	-	TRBJ1-1	TGTGCCAGCAGGAGGACAGGGGGAACTGAAGCTTTCTTT	CASRRTGGTEAFF
14	TRBD1	TRBV2	-	TRBJ1-4	TGTGCCAGCAGCCTGGGACAGGATAATGAAAAACTGTTTTTT	CASSLGQDNEKLFF
14	-	TRBV7-8	few	TRBJ1-1	TGTGCCAGCAGCTTAGATGGGAGGAGCACTGAAGCTTTCTTT	CASSLDGRSTEAFF
20	-	TRBV28	-	TRBJ1-3	TGTGCCAGCAGTTCACCGACCGGACGAGGAGGCACCAACTCTGGAAACACCATATATTTT	CASSSPTGRGGTNSGNTIYF
16	-	TRBV6-5	-	TRBJ2-4	TGTGCCAGCAGTTACAGGACAGCGGCGACCAAAAACATTCAGTACTTC	CASSYRTAATKNIQYF
12	TRBD1	TRBV2	-	TRBJ1-2	TGTGCCAGCCTCAACAGGGGAGGTGGCTACACCTTC	CASLNRGGGYTF
13	-	TRBV6-6	few	TRBJ1-6	TGTGCCAGCACGAGGACTTATAATTCACCCCTCCACTTT	CASTRTYNSPLHF
15	-	TRBV4-1	-	TRBJ2-7	TGCGCCAGCAGCCACTTCGACAGGAACTCCTACGAGCAGTACTTC	CASSHFDRNSYEQYF
13	TRBD1	TRBV5-1	-	TRBJ1-2	TGCGCCAGCAGCTTCGACAGGGGTGGCGGCTACACCTTC	CASSFDRGGGYTF
15	TRBD2	TRBV27	-	TRBJ2-1	TGTGCCAGCAGCTTGAGACTAGCGGCGAGGGATGAGCAGTTCTTC	CASSLRLAARDEQFF
16	-	TRBV1	-	TRBJ2-7	TGCACCAGCGGCGAACCCTGCGGGGGGGCCCTGGACGAGCAGTACTTC	CTSGEPCGGALDEQYF
17	-	TRBV11-2	-	TRBJ1-2	TGTGCCAGCAGCTTAGAGCAATGGGGGGGCCCCTCAAATGGCTACACCTTC	CASSLEQWGGPSNGYTF
15	-	TRBV19	-	TRBJ1-5	TGTGCCAGTAGTATAATAGCAGATAGCAATCAGCCCCAGCATTTT	CASSIIADSNQPQHF
13	-	TRBV7-7	few	TRBJ1-1	TGTGCCAGCAGCTCCCACCTAAGCACTGAAGCTTTCTTT	CASSSHLSTEAFF
15	TRBD2	TRBV6-6	-	TRBJ2-1	TGTGCCAGCAGTTTCGGACTAGCGGGAGGTAATGAGCAGTTCTTC	CASSFGLAGGNEQFF
14	-	TRBV19	-	TRBJ1-1	TGTGCCAGTAGTATGGTAGCAGAGAAGCGTGAAGCTTTCTTT	CASSMVAEKREAFF
16	-	TRBV25-1	once	TRBJ1-1	TGTGCCAGCAGTGCTTCCCCGACTATAAGGAACACTGAAGCTTTCTTT	CASSASPTIRNTEAFF